These T cell receptor beta chains were read from a single sample in a study of cytomegalovirus exposure and HLA in healthy donors. This table comes from immunoSEQ multiplex PCR, and its TCRdb copy is limited to in-frame clones, with some not included. The sample lists 150,000 to 200,000 clones, approximately 80% seen once, with approximately 1.5% in the top ten. Sample: PBMCs. The receptors here all came from a woman between 18 and 29 years old in good health and CMV-seronegative. The CDR3 runs from the conserved cysteine through the conserved F or W. A D gene is named only where the DNA matches it firmly. Clone size, where shown, is once, few, many, or a class for clones that have expanded.

>.|TRBV19|14|.|TRBJ2-2
CAVQGGHITGELFF
TGTGCCGTACAGGGTGGTCATATTACCGGGGAGCTGTTTTTT
>.|TRBV25-1|12|few|TRBJ1-2
CASSPTGSGYTF
TGTGCCAGCAGCCCCACAGGTTCCGGCTACACCTTC
>TRBD2|TRBV6-5|15|.|TRBJ2-5
CASSYGAGEGETQYF
TGTGCCAGCAGTTACGGAGCGGGAGAGGGGGAGACCCAGTACTTC
>TRBD1|TRBV28|16|.|TRBJ2-4
CASSFQLRDRSNIQYF
TGTGCCAGCAGTTTTCAGTTAAGGGACAGATCGAACATTCAGTACTTC
>.|TRBV27|13|.|TRBJ1-1
CASSLWGGREAFF
TGTGCCAGCAGTTTATGGGGGGGGCGCGAAGCTTTCTTT
>.|TRBV5-6|15|few|TRBJ2-7
CASSLRGIGVYEQYF
TGTGCCAGCAGCTTGCGGGGGATCGGGGTCTACGAGCAGTACTTC
>TRBD1|TRBV9|14|.|TRBJ1-4
CASSVGTDWEKLFF
TGTGCCAGCAGCGTGGGGACAGATTGGGAAAAACTGTTTTTT
>TRBD2|TRBV19|13|.|TRBJ2-1
CASTGLGRNEQFF
TGTGCCAGTACCGGACTAGGCCGCAATGAGCAGTTCTTC
>TRBD2|TRBV5-1|16|.|TRBJ2-1
CASSGGLAGENNEQFF
TGCGCCAGCAGCGGGGGACTAGCGGGCGAAAACAATGAGCAGTTCTTC
>.|TRBV20-1|11|.|TRBJ1-2
CSGGDTYGYTF
TGCAGTGGAGGGGACACCTATGGCTACACCTTC
>TRBD1|TRBV7-2|16|.|TRBJ2-3
CASSFRDRVNLPDQYF
TGTGCCAGCAGCTTCCGGGACAGGGTGAATCTCCCCGACCAGTATTTT
>.|TRBV9|12|.|TRBJ2-7
CASSELQGESYF
TGTGCCAGCAGCGAATTACAGGGTGAGTCGTACTTC
>TRBD1|TRBV28|14|.|TRBJ1-4
CASSSGTGNEKLFF
TGTGCCAGCAGCTCCGGGACAGGGAATGAAAAACTGTTTTTT
>.|TRBV11-3|13|.|TRBJ1-1
CASSQGGNTEAFF
TGTGCCAGCAGCCAGGGCGGGAACACTGAAGCTTTCTTT
>.|TRBV21-1|16|.|TRBJ1-2
CARQRRDSATNYGYTF
TGTGCCAGACAACGTCGGGACAGCGCCACGAACTATGGCTACACCTTC
>TRBD1|TRBV25-1|13|.|TRBJ1-2
CASGQGVGYGYTF
TGTGCCTCTGGACAGGGGGTAGGCTATGGCTACACCTTC
>.|TRBV6-5|15|.|TRBJ1-1
CASSYAFGGVAEAFF
TGTGCCAGCAGTTACGCCTTCGGGGGTGTAGCTGAAGCTTTCTTT
>.|TRBV5-1|13|.|TRBJ1-1
CASSRGMGTEAFF
TGCGCCAGCAGCCGGGGTATGGGCACTGAAGCTTTCTTT
>TRBD1|TRBV6-1|14|.|TRBJ2-7
CASKGQGAVYEQYF
TGTGCCAGCAAGGGACAGGGGGCAGTTTACGAGCAGTACTTC
>.|TRBV5-4|17|.|TRBJ2-1
CASSLAPTSGFDNEQFF
TGTGCCAGCAGCTTGGCCCCTACCTCGGGATTTGACAATGAGCAGTTCTTC
>TRBD1|TRBV6-5|15|.|TRBJ2-1
CASSYLGQALGEQFF
TGTGCCAGCAGTTATTTGGGACAGGCTTTGGGTGAGCAGTTCTTC
>.|TRBV5-6|15|.|TRBJ1-4
CASSLGDRMGEKLFF
TGTGCCAGCAGCTTGGGCGATCGAATGGGCGAAAAACTGTTTTTT
>.|TRBV23-1|14|.|TRBJ1-1
CASTTDSLNTEAFF
TGCGCCAGCACAACGGACAGCCTGAACACTGAAGCTTTCTTT
>.|TRBV5-6|14|.|TRBJ2-3
CASSLQGDTDTQYF
TGTGCCAGCAGCTTACAGGGAGACACAGATACGCAGTATTTT
>.|TRBV28|15|few|TRBJ1-1
CASSLSRVSYTEAFF
TGTGCCAGCAGTTTATCTCGAGTCTCGTACACTGAAGCTTTCTTT
>TRBD1|TRBV27|14|.|TRBJ1-2
CASRPDRGHYGYTF
TGTGCCAGCAGACCCGACAGGGGCCACTATGGCTACACCTTC
>.|TRBV6-1|15|few|TRBJ1-2
CASSADSAIRYGYTF
TGTGCCAGCAGTGCGGACAGCGCTATTCGTTATGGCTACACCTTC
>TRBD2|TRBV7-9|18|once|TRBJ2-5
CASSLAPGTSGMQETQYF
TGTGCCAGCAGCTTAGCGCCCGGGACTAGCGGGATGCAAGAGACCCAGTACTTC
>TRBD1|TRBV5-6|15|.|TRBJ1-2
CASSFGTEANYGYTF
TGTGCCAGCAGCTTTGGGACAGAAGCTAACTATGGCTACACCTTC